Given below is one TCR beta chain in context. As yet, its antigen is unknown. Germline assignment: CDR1 KGHSH and CDR2 LQKENI. V was clipped by 4 bases and J by 13 bases; unmatched bases: 18. The CDR3 runs 16 residues. Generated by immunoSEQ multiplex PCR, the TCRdb table keeps only in-frame clones and is missing some. The sample consists of 2.5 million or so clones, approximately 92% of them appearing once. This entry belongs to a study of shared clonotypes between healthy human individuals. Study outcomes and limitations: What naive subsets generally showed was a larger estimated richness than memory subsets showed.

The healthy adult donors were HIV-negative and reported no recent acute infections or vaccinations. The TCR originated in a man aged 18 to 35 in good health. The V call is TRBV18, the J call TRBJ2-1, with 8 nucleotides matching TRBD2. The material sequenced was naive CD4+ T cells sorted from blood. Sample subset: CD45RA+ positively selected. The CDR3 loop reads CASSLGAGDPTMVQFF. The DNA of the CDR3 is TGTGCCAGCTCACTAGGAGCGGGGGACCCTACAATGGTTCAGTTCTTC.